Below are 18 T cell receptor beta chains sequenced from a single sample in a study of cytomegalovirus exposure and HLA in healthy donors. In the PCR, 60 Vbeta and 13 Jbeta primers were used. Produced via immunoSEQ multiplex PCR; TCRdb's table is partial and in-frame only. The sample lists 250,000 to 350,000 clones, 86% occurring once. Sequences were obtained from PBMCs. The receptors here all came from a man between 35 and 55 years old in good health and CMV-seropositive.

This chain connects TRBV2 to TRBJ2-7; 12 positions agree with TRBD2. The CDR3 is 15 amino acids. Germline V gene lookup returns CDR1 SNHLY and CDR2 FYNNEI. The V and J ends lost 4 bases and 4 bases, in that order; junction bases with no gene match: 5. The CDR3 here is CASSATSGRIYEQYF. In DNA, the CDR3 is TGTGCCAGCAGTGCAACTAGCGGGAGGATTTACGAGCAGTACTTC.

The CDR3 DNA reads TGCGCCAGCAGCTTGGCACCGCAGGGCGACCCCCGGATCCCCCGCGAGCAGTACTTC. It codes for CASSLAPQGDPRIPREQYF. The genes are TRBV5-1 and TRBJ2-7, with D possibly being TRBD1 (5 bases). Germline CDR1 SGHRS, CDR2 YFSETQ. The CDR3 has 19 amino acids. The V end lost 0 bases, the J end lost 6 bases, and 28 bases lay between the germline ends.

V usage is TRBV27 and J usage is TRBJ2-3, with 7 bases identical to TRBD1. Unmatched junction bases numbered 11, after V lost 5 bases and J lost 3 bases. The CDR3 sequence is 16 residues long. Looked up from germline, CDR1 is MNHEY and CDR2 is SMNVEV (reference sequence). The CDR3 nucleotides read TGTGCCAGCAGTACGACAGGGAATAGAGGGACAGATACGCAGTATTTT. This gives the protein CASSTTGNRGTDTQYF.

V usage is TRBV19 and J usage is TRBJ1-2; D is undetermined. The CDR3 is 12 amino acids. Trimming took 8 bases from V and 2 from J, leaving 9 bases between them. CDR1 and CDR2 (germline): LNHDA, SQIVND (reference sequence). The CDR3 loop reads CASERGNYGYTF. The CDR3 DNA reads TGTGCCAGTGAGAGAGGGAACTATGGCTACACCTTC.

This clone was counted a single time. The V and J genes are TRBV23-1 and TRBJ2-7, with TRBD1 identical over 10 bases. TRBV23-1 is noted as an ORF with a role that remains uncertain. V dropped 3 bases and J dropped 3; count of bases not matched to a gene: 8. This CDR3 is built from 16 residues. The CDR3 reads CASSHCRDRGFYEQYF. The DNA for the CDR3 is TGCGCCAGCAGTCACTGCCGGGACAGGGGATTCTACGAGCAGTACTTC.

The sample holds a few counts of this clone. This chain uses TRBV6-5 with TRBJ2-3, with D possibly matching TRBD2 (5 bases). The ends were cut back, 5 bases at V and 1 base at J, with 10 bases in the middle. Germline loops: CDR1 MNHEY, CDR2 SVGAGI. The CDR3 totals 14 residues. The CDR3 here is CASSIRSGTDTQYF. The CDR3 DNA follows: TGTGCCAGCAGTATCCGTAGCGGCACAGATACGCAGTATTTT.

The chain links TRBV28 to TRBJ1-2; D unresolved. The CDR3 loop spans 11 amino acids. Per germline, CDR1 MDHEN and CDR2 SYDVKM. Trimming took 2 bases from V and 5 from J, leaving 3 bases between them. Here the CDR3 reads CASSLQYGYTF. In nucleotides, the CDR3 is TGTGCCAGCAGTTTACAGTATGGCTACACCTTC.

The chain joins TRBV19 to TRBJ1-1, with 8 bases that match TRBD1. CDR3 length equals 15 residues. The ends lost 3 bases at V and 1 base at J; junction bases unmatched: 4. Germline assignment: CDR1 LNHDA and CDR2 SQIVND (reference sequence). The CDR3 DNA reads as TGTGCCAGTAGTATTGTGGGGACAGGGAACACTGAAGCTTTCTTT. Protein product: CASSIVGTGNTEAFF.

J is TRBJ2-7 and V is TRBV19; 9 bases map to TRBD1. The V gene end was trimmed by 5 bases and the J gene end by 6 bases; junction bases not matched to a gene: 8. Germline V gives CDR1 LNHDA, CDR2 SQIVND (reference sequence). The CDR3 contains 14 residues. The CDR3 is CASSWGQGNGEQYF. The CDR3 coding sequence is TGTGCCAGTAGTTGGGGACAGGGAAACGGCGAGCAGTACTTC.

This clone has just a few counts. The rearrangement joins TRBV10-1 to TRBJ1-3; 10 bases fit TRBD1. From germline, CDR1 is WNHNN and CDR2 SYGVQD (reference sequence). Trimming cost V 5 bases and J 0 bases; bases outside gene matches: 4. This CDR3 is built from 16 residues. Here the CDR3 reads CASSTGTGDSGNTIYF. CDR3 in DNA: TGCGCCAGCAGTACCGGGACAGGGGACTCTGGAAACACCATATATTTT.

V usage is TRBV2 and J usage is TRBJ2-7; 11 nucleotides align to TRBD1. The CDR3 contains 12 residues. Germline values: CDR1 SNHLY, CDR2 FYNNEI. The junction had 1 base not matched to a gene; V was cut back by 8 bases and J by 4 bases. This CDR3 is CASGDRGYEQYF. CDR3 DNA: TGTGCCAGCGGGGACAGGGGGTACGAGCAGTACTTC. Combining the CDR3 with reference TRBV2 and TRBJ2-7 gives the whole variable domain EPEVTQTPSHQVTQMGQEVILRCVPISNHLYFYWYRQILGQKVEFLVSFYNNEISEKSEIFDDQFSVERPDGSNFTLKIRSTKLEDSAMYFCASGDRGYEQYFGPGTRLTVT.

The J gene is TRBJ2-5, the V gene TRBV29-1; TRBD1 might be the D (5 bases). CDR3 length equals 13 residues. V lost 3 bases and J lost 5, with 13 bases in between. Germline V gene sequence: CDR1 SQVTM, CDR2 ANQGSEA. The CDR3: CSVDKTARETQYF. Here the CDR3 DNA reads TGCAGCGTTGACAAGACAGCCCGGGAGACCCAGTACTTC.

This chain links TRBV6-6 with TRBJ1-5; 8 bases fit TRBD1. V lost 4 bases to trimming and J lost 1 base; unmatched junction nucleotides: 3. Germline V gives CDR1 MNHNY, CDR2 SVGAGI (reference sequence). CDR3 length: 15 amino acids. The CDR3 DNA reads TGTGCCAGCAGTTCCGGACAGGGAAGCAATCAGCCCCAGCATTTT. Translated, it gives CASSSGQGSNQPQHF.

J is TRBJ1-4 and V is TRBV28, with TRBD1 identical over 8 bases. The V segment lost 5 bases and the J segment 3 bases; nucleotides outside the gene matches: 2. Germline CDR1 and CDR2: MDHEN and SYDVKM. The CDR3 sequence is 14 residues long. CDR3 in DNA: TGTGCCAGCAGTCCACAGGGGGCTAATGAAAAACTGTTTTTT. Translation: CASSPQGANEKLFF.

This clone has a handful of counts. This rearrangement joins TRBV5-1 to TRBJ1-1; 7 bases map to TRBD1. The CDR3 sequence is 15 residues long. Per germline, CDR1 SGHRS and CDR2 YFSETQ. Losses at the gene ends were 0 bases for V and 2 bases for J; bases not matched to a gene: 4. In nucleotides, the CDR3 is TGCGCCAGCAGCTTGGTGGCAGGGGGAAACACTGAAGCTTTCTTT. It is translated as CASSLVAGGNTEAFF.

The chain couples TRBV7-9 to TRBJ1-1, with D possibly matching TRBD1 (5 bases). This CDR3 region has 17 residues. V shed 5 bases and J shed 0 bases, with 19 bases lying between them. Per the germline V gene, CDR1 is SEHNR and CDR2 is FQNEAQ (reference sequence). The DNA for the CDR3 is TGTGCCAGCAGCCCCCCCCTGCCGGGAGGGGTGAACACTGAAGCTTTCTTT. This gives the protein CASSPPLPGGVNTEAFF.

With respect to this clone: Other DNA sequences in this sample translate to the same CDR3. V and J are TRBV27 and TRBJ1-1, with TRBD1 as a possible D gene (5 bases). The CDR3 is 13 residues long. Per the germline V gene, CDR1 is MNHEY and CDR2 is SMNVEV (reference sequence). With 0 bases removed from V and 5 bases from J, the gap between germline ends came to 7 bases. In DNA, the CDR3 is TGTGCCAGCAGTTTATCGGGGGGAACTGAAGCTTTCTTT. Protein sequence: CASSLSGGTEAFF.

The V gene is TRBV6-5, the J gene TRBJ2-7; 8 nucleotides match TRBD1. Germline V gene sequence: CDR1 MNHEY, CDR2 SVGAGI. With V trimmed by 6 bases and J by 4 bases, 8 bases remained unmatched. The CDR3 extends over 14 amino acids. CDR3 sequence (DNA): TGTGCCAGCAGCTACGGGACAGGAATATACGAGCAGTACTTC. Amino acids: CASSYGTGIYEQYF.